This T cell receptor beta chain was sequenced during a study of cytomegalovirus exposure and HLA in healthy donors. Overall study: A subsequent analysis stated that the 120 validation repertoires were run on the same platform as the approximately 710 first-cohort repertoires.

Remarks on this clone: Antigen: not known.

This table comes from immunoSEQ multiplex PCR, and its TCRdb copy is limited to in-frame clones, with some not included. The sample lists 200,000 to 300,000 clones, just under 90% occurring once. Notes on the study in general: Among TCR sequences, most were rare, though some public TCRs appeared in many donors. The study labeled 150 or so TCR beta chains cytomegalovirus-associated. According to reports, the classifier identified cytomegalovirus status with high specificity and sensitivity.

Sequencing was carried out using PBMCs. The origin of this receptor is a man aged 18 to 30 in good health and CMV-seronegative.

The CDR3 reads CASTGSRDNEQFF. DNA for the CDR3: TGTGCCAGCACCGGGTCGAGGGACAATGAGCAGTTCTTC. The V gene is TRBV2, the J gene TRBJ2-1; perhaps TRBD2 as D (5 bases). This CDR3 is 13 amino acids long. CDR1 and CDR2 from the germline V gene are SNHLY and FYNNEI. Trimming shortened V by 7 bases and J by 5 bases, and 12 bases separated the two germline ends.